The 28 T cell receptor beta chains reported below all come from one sample, sequenced in a study of T-cell reconstitution after alpha-beta-depleted transplantation in children. Unique molecular identifiers were used to barcode this TCRbeta library. MiXCR, applied by TCRdb to the PCR reads, yields one record per CDR3 protein. The sample comprises a few hundred thousand distinct CDR3 sequences, about a fifth of which are singletons, and less than 4.5% rests with the top ten. Sequenced here: PBMCs from the stem cell graft donor, sampled from the stem cell graft. The receptors originated from a human donor who donated a stem cell graft to a child with acute myeloid leukemia.

There are many counts of this clonotype. The chain has TRBV27 and TRBJ1-5, with D tentatively TRBD1 (6 bases). CDR1 is MNHEY and CDR2 is SMNVEV in the germline V gene (reference sequence). The CDR3 is made up of 16 amino acids. Trimming cost V 3 bases and J 1 base, with 13 bases left between them. DNA for the CDR3: TGTGCCAGCAGTTTTAGGGGGGCCGGAAGCAATCAGCCCCAGCATTTT. It encodes CASSFRGAGSNQPQHF.

The table lists this clonotype with many counts. The chain has TRBV12-3 or TRBV12-4 and TRBJ2-1, with D perhaps being TRBD1 or TRBD2 (5 bases each). The CDR3 covers 14 residues. Between the trimmed V and J ends, which lost 0 bases and 8 bases, there was a span of 11 bases. The CDR3 spells CASSLAGELYEQFF. For the CDR3, the DNA is TGTGCCAGCAGTTTAGCGGGGGAGTTATATGAGCAGTTCTTC.

This chain links TRBV5-1 with TRBJ1-1; TRBD1 aligns across 9 bases. The ends lost 0 bases at V and 10 bases at J; junction bases unmatched: 10. The CDR3 covers 15 residues. The germline V gene encodes CDR1 SGHRS and CDR2 YFSETQ. CDR3 coding DNA: TGCGCCAGCAGCTTGGCTACCGGGACAGGGTTCTCAGCTTTCTTT. Translated, it gives CASSLATGTGFSAFF.

The rearrangement joins TRBV28 to TRBJ1-1; D is perhaps TRBD1 (5 bases). This CDR3 comprises 14 residues. CDR1 is MDHEN and CDR2 is SYDVKM in the germline V gene. V lost 6 bases and J lost 2, with 13 bases in between. The CDR3 protein is CASRPGQGNTEAFF. CDR3 nucleotides: TGTGCCAGCAGGCCCGGGCAGGGAAACACTGAAGCTTTCTTT.

The rearrangement uses TRBV5-1 and TRBJ2-7; the match to TRBD2 covers 8 bases. The germline CDR1 and CDR2 sequences are SGHRS and YFSETQ. The CDR3 covers 16 residues. With V trimmed by 3 bases and J by 2 bases, 10 bases remained unmatched. In nucleotides, the CDR3 is TGCGCCAGCAGCTCTCAACTAGCGGCCCTTGCCTACGAGCAGTACTTC. This gives the protein CASSSQLAALAYEQYF.

This clonotype has a count of ten or more. The chain has TRBV29-1 and TRBJ2-7; TRBD1 might be the D (5 bases). The germline CDR1 and CDR2 sequences are SQVTM and ANQGSEA. The length of the CDR3 is 12 residues. Trimming removed 6 bases at V and 6 bases at J, with 15 bases between. The CDR3 nucleotides read TGCAGCGTCGCCCAGGGAAGGGGCGAGCAGTACTTC. Amino acid sequence: CSVAQGRGEQYF.

This sequence joins TRBV28 and TRBJ2-3, with D maybe TRBD2 (5 bases). This CDR3 contains 13 residues. V shed 8 bases and J shed 0 bases, with 9 bases lying between them. Germline loops: CDR1 MDHEN, CDR2 SYDVKM. The CDR3 protein is CASLDWSTDTQYF. The CDR3 coding sequence is TGTGCCAGCTTGGACTGGAGCACAGATACGCAGTATTTT.

This clonotype was observed a handful of times. This chain joins TRBV18 and TRBJ2-1, with D maybe TRBD1 (5 bases). The germline V and J ends were trimmed by 2 bases and 5 bases, with 13 bases remaining between them. This CDR3 is 15 amino acids long. CDR1 KGHSH and CDR2 LQKENI come from the germline V gene. CDR3 nucleotides: TGTGCCAGCTCACCAATGTCAGGGTCTAACAATGAGCAGTTCTTC. Protein: CASSPMSGSNNEQFF.

This clonotype was counted a few times. This chain joins TRBV3-1 and TRBJ2-7, with D unresolved. CDR1 is LGHDT, CDR2 YNNKEL, per germline (reference sequence). The CDR3 totals 14 residues. V was shortened by 0 bases and J by 2 bases, with 8 bases between the two germline ends. CDR3 sequence reads: CASSQDPQTYEQYF. CDR3 sequence (DNA): TGTGCCAGCAGCCAAGATCCCCAAACCTACGAGCAGTACTTC.

This clonotype was detected ten times or more. The V call is TRBV20-1, the J call TRBJ2-1; 8 bases fit TRBD2. V was pared by 3 bases and J by 5 bases, with 12 bases of the junction left unmatched. This CDR3 is 16 amino acids long. CDR1 and CDR2 from the germline V gene are DFQATT and SNEGSKA (reference sequence). The CDR3 nucleotides read TGCAGTGCTAGCCCGATGTCGTCTAGCGGGCACAATGAGCAGTTCTTC. Its translation: CSASPMSSSGHNEQFF.

The chain uses TRBV20-1 and TRBJ1-1, with D unresolved. CDR3 length: 14 residues. CDR1 DFQATT and CDR2 SNEGSKA come from the germline V gene (reference sequence). Trimming stripped 5 bases from V and 2 bases from J, with 15 bases between. The CDR3 sequence: CSADTAFLNTEAFF. The CDR3 bases are TGCAGTGCTGATACAGCGTTCTTAAACACTGAAGCTTTCTTT.

This clonotype was seen ten or more times. The rearrangement links TRBV4-2 to TRBJ2-7; D perhaps matches TRBD2 (5 bases). This CDR3 has 15 residues. Germline values: CDR1 LGHNA, CDR2 YNFKEQ. The V and J ends lost 1 base and 2 bases respectively, with 12 bases between them. CDR3 nucleotide sequence: TGTGCCAGCAGCCAAGCGGAGGCGCTTACCTACGAGCAGTACTTC. It is translated as CASSQAEALTYEQYF.

This clonotype was picked up a small number of times. J is TRBJ2-3 and V is TRBV20-1; no clear D. Germline CDR1 reads DFQATT; CDR2 reads SNEGSKA (reference sequence). CDR3 size: 12 residues. V was shortened by 3 bases and J by 6 bases, with 10 bases between the two germline ends. The CDR3 region is CSASAKRDTQYF. The CDR3 nucleotides read TGCAGTGCTAGCGCAAAACGGGATACGCAGTATTTT.

This clonotype occurred a few times. The CDR3 sequence: CASSLVEGKETQYF. In DNA form, the CDR3 reads TGCGCCAGCAGCTTGGTGGAGGGAAAAGAGACCCAGTACTTC. The gene calls are TRBV5-1 and TRBJ2-5; a weak D match, TRBD2 (6 bases). V shed 0 bases and J shed 3 bases, with 9 bases lying between them. The CDR3 is made up of 14 amino acids. Germline V gene lookup returns CDR1 SGHRS and CDR2 YFSETQ.

In its sample, this clonotype was seen a few times. This sequence joins TRBV7-9 and TRBJ2-1, with 12 bases fitting TRBD2. CDR3 length: 15 residues. V was pared by 6 bases and J by 5 bases, with 5 bases of the junction left unmatched. CDR1 and CDR2 (germline): SEHNR, FQNEAQ (reference sequence). CDR3 residues: CASSRLAGDHNEQFF. The DNA of the CDR3 is TGTGCCAGCAGTCGACTAGCGGGAGATCACAATGAGCAGTTCTTC.

The J gene is TRBJ2-2, the V gene TRBV24-1; the D gene is possibly TRBD1 (5 bases). With 10 bases removed from V and 4 bases from J, the gap between germline ends came to 15 bases. The CDR3 has 14 amino acids. Germline-derived CDR1 and CDR2 are KGHDR and SFDVKD. The CDR3 here is CATRAPQGTGELFF. DNA for the CDR3: TGTGCCACTCGGGCCCCGCAGGGCACCGGGGAGCTGTTTTTT.

This clonotype was picked up many times. The chain is built from TRBV7-2 and TRBJ2-1; D might be TRBD2 (5 bases). From germline, CDR1 is SGHTA and CDR2 FQGNSA. The CDR3 is 15 residues long. V shed 3 bases and J shed 0 bases, with 9 bases lying between them. The CDR3, as DNA: TGTGCCAGCAGCTTTAGCGAGAGCTCCTACAATGAGCAGTTCTTC. Translated, it gives CASSFSESSYNEQFF.

This clonotype was counted at least ten times. This sequence joins TRBV12-3 or TRBV12-4 and TRBJ2-7, with 10 bases lining up with TRBD1. The CDR3 runs to 14 residues. The ends lost 5 bases at V and 4 bases at J; junction bases unmatched: 5. The chain's CDR3 is CASSLDRGRYEQYF. For the CDR3, the DNA is TGTGCCAGCAGTCTTGACAGGGGGCGGTACGAGCAGTACTTC.

This clonotype was recorded many times. V is TRBV12-3 or TRBV12-4 and J is TRBJ1-5; weak D call: TRBD1 (5 bases). V lost 7 bases and J lost 4, with 11 bases in between. The CDR3 consists of 13 residues. The CDR3 nucleotides read TGTGCCAGCACTCAAGACAGAAATCAGCCCCAGCATTTT. Translation gives CASTQDRNQPQHF.

This clonotype was recorded many times. The J gene is TRBJ2-3, the V gene TRBV6-4; 10 nucleotides match TRBD2. V was clipped by 5 bases and J by 4 bases; unmatched bases: 6. From germline, CDR1 is MRHNA and CDR2 SNTAGT. The CDR3 runs 15 residues. CDR3 loop: CASSPLAGKADTQYF. The CDR3 DNA sequence: TGTGCCAGCAGTCCACTAGCGGGAAAGGCAGATACGCAGTATTTT.

The gene calls are TRBV12-3 or TRBV12-4 and TRBJ2-3, with D unclear. The ends were cut back, 2 bases at V and 2 bases at J, with 8 bases in the middle. The CDR3 extends over 14 amino acids. The CDR3 DNA is TGTGCCAGCAGTTTACGGCAGAACACAGATACGCAGTATTTT. It is translated as CASSLRQNTDTQYF.

This clonotype has only a few counts. The chain is built from TRBV4-2 and TRBJ2-3, with 8 positions matching TRBD2. Germline CDR1 is LGHNA and CDR2 is YNFKEQ. The CDR3 length is 18 residues. The V gene end was trimmed by 1 base and the J gene end by 2 bases; junction bases not matched to a gene: 11. The CDR3 coding sequence is TGTGCCAGCAGCCAAGCGGCAACGGGAGGGCCGGACACAGATACGCAGTATTTT. Translating gives CASSQAATGGPDTDTQYF.

The table lists this clonotype with many counts. This chain uses TRBV5-1 with TRBJ2-7, with 9 bases aligning to TRBD2. CDR3 length: 14 amino acids. J gave up 2 bases and V 2 bases, and 2 bases lay outside the gene matches. Germline assignment: CDR1 SGHRS and CDR2 YFSETQ. CDR3 amino acids: CASSFGGRAYEQYF. As DNA, the CDR3 is TGCGCCAGCAGCTTCGGCGGGAGGGCCTACGAGCAGTACTTC.

This clonotype appeared many times. The V and J genes are TRBV29-1 and TRBJ2-7; 13 bases align to TRBD2. The CDR3 is 15 residues long. CDR1 and CDR2 from the germline V gene are SQVTM and ANQGSEA. Trimming cost V 2 bases and J 6 bases; bases outside gene matches: 7. The CDR3 protein is CSVESGLAGAGEQYF. The CDR3 coding sequence is TGCAGCGTTGAATCCGGACTAGCGGGAGCAGGCGAGCAGTACTTC.

This clonotype was found once. This rearrangement joins TRBV12-3 or TRBV12-4 to TRBJ2-7; D tentatively reads TRBD1 or TRBD2 (5 bases each). Trimming took 8 bases from V and 6 from J, leaving 20 bases between them. The CDR3 is 14 residues long. CDR3: CASGTPGGPAEQYF. In DNA, the CDR3 is TGTGCCAGCGGGACGCCCGGAGGCCCTGCCGAGCAGTACTTC.

This sequence joins TRBV7-2 and TRBJ2-1, with 7 bases identical to TRBD2. V lost 5 bases and J lost 8; bases outside the gene matches: 3. The V gene's germline CDR1 is SGHTA and CDR2 FQGNSA. The CDR3 spans 12 residues. The chain's CDR3 is CASSPSGHEQFF. The CDR3 DNA reads as TGTGCCAGCAGCCCTAGCGGTCATGAGCAGTTCTTC. Full variable domain (rest looked up from reference TRBV7-2 and TRBJ2-1): GAGVSQSPSNKVTEKGKDVELRCDPISGHTALYWYRQSLGQGLEFLIYFQGNSAPDKSGLPSDRFSAERTGGSVSTLTIQRTQQEDSAVYLCASSPSGHEQFFGPGTRLTVL.

This clonotype came up a few times. The genes are TRBV5-5 and TRBJ2-4, with D uncertain. The CDR3 runs to 15 residues. CDR1 SGHKS and CDR2 YYEKEE come from the germline V gene (reference sequence). V dropped 0 bases and J dropped 2 bases, with 9 bases sitting between them. The CDR3 nucleotides read TGTGCCAGCAGCTTGGACCTCCTAACCAAAAACATTCAGTACTTC. Amino acid sequence: CASSLDLLTKNIQYF. Variable domain in full (rest from reference TRBV5-5 and TRBJ2-4): DAGVTQSPTHLIKTRGQQVTLRCSPISGHKSVSWYQQVLGQGPQFIFQYYEKEERGRGNFPDRFSARQFPNYSSELNVNALLLGDSALYLCASSLDLLTKNIQYFGAGTRLSVL.

The chain uses TRBV4-1 and TRBJ2-1, with 9 bases identical to TRBD1. The CDR3 spans 14 residues. Per germline, CDR1 MGHRA and CDR2 YSYEKL. Trimming took 3 bases from V and 6 from J; bases not matched to a gene: 3. The CDR3 coding sequence is TGCGCCAGCAGCCATCCGGACAGGGGCAATGAGCAGTTCTTC. It translates to CASSHPDRGNEQFF.